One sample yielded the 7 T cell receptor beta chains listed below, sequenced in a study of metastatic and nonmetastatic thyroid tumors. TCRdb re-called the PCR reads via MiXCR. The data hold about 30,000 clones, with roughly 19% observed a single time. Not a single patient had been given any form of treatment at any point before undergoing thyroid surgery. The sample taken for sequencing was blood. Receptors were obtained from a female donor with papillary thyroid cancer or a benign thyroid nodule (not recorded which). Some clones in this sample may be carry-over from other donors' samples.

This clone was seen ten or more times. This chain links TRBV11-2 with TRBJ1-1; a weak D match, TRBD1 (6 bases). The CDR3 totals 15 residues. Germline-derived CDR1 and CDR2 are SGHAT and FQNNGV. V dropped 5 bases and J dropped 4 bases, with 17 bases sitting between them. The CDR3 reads CASSPLRGGGTEAFF. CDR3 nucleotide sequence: TGTGCCAGCAGCCCTTTAAGGGGGGGGGGCACTGAAGCTTTCTTT.

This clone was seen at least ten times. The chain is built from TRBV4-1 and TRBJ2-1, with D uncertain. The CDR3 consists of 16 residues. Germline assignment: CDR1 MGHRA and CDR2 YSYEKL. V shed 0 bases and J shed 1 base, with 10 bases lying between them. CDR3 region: CASSQDGSFSYNEQFF. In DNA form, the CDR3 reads TGCGCCAGCAGCCAAGATGGCAGCTTTTCCTACAATGAGCAGTTCTTC.

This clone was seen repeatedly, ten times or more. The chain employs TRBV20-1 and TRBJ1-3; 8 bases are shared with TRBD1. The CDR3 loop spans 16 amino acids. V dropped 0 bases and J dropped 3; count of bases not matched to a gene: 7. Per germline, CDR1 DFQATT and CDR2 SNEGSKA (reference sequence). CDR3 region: CSARDSQGAFGNTIYF. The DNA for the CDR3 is TGCAGTGCTAGAGATAGTCAGGGGGCTTTTGGAAACACCATATATTTT.

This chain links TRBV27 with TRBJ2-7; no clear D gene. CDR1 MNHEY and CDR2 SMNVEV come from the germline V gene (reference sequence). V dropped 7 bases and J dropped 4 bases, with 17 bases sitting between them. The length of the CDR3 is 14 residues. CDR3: CASTSTWVSYEQYF. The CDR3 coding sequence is TGTGCCAGCACTTCAACTTGGGTATCTTACGAGCAGTACTTC.

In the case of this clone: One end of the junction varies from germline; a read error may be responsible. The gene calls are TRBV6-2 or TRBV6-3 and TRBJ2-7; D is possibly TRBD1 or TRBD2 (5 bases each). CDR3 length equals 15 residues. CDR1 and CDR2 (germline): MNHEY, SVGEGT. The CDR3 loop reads CASRTGTRELYEHYF. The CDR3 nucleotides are TGTGCCAGCAGAACCGGGACCCGAGAACTATACGAGCACTACTTC.

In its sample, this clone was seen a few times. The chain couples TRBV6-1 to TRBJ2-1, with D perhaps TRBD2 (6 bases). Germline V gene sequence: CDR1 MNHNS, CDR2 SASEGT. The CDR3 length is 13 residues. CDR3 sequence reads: CAGGGANYNEQFF. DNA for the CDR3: TGTGCGGGTGGCGGGGCAAACTACAATGAGCAGTTCTTC.

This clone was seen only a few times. CDR3 DNA sequence: TGTGCCAGCAGAAACATCAGGGAAGACACTGAAGCTTTCTTT. This gives the protein CASRNIREDTEAFF. The gene calls are TRBV28 and TRBJ1-1; D perhaps matches TRBD1 (5 bases). CDR1 and CDR2 from the germline V gene are MDHEN and SYDVKM. The CDR3 extends over 14 amino acids. Trimming stripped 6 bases from V and 3 bases from J, with 14 bases between.